These T cell receptor beta chains were read from a single sample in a study of blood T cell repertoires in COVID-19. Clones were sequenced by immunoSEQ multiplex PCR, and TCRdb holds only the in-frame ones, with some missing. The sample lists approximately 460,000 clones, 89% occurring once. Sequenced: peripheral blood. These receptor sequences come from a man between 18 and 35 years old with COVID-19, enrolled during active disease. Each CDR3 is given with its conserved first and last residue. A D gene is named only where the DNA matches it firmly. Not every row has a clone size; where given, it reads once, few, many or a size class.

j_call d_call v_call clone_size cdr3_nt cdr3_aa
TRBJ2-1 TRBD1 TRBV30 NA TGTGCCTGGAGTGTACACGTGACAGGGTCGAATGAGCAGTTCTTC CAWSVHVTGSNEQFF
TRBJ1-2 NA TRBV6-5 NA TGTGCCAGCGCTCAGGGGTGGAACTATGGCTACACCTTC CASAQGWNYGYTF
TRBJ2-5 TRBD1 TRBV2 NA TGTGCCAGCAGTGACCCCGACAGGGTGGAGACCCAGTACTTC CASSDPDRVETQYF
TRBJ1-6 TRBD1 TRBV7-9 NA TGTGCCAGCAGCTTGGACAGGGGTTCGAATTCACCCCTCCACTTT CASSLDRGSNSPLHF
TRBJ2-3 NA TRBV2 NA TGTGCCAGCAGTCGCCCGGCAGGGTGGAGCACAGATACGCAGTATTTT CASSRPAGWSTDTQYF
TRBJ2-1 NA TRBV27 NA TGTGCCAGCACGCACCAGCCAGAGGCACACAATGAGCAGTTCTTC CASTHQPEAHNEQFF
TRBJ2-1 NA TRBV11-2 once TGTGCCAGCAGCTTAGGTTTAGCAATAAATGAGCAGTTCTTC CASSLGLAINEQFF
TRBJ2-3 NA TRBV7-3 once TGTGCCAGCAGCAAATCGAACAGGGATACGCAGTATTTT CASSKSNRDTQYF
TRBJ2-7 TRBD2 TRBV6-5 NA TGTGCCAGCAGTCGCGTTAGCGGGAGCTACGAGCAGTACTTC CASSRVSGSYEQYF
TRBJ1-2 NA TRBV10-3 NA TGTGCCATCAGTGAGTCGGGCAGCCTCTATGGCTACACCTTC CAISESGSLYGYTF
TRBJ2-3 TRBD2 TRBV4-2 NA TGTGCCAGCAGCCAAGCGGCGACTAGCGAACTAATAGATACGCAGTATTTT CASSQAATSELIDTQYF
TRBJ1-1 NA TRBV13 NA TGTGCCAGCAGCTCCCCTGGGGAAGGGGCTGAAGCTTTCTTT CASSSPGEGAEAFF
TRBJ2-7 TRBD1 TRBV29-1 NA TGCAGCGTTTCAGGGGACAGCTCCTACGAGCAGTACTTC CSVSGDSSYEQYF
TRBJ1-2 TRBD1 TRBV4-1 NA TGCGCCAGCAGCACCGCGTACGGGACAGGAACCTTGGCCTATGGCTACACCTTC CASSTAYGTGTLAYGYTF
TRBJ1-1 TRBD1 TRBV6-5 NA TGTGCCAGCAGTTTACAGGGGATAAACACTGAAGCTTTCTTT CASSLQGINTEAFF
TRBJ2-3 TRBD2 TRBV7-8 NA TGTGCCAGCAGCTTAGGTCGGCTAGCGGGGGGGCGTGGCACAGATACGCAGTATTTT CASSLGRLAGGRGTDTQYF
TRBJ2-5 NA TRBV5-4 NA TGTGCCTCCGAGTTGAGGGAGGAGGGGACCCAGTACTTC CASELREEGTQYF
TRBJ2-1 TRBD2 TRBV19 NA TGTGCCAGTACCGCTAGCGGGGGGGCGTACGAGCAGTTCTTC CASTASGGAYEQFF
TRBJ2-2 NA TRBV23-1 NA TGCGCCAGCAGTCAATCGAGGACAGTGGTCTGCGGGGAGCTGTTTTTT CASSQSRTVVCGELFF
TRBJ2-1 TRBD1 TRBV6-5 NA TGTGCCAGCAGTCAGGGACAGCCCAATGAGCAGTTCTTC CASSQGQPNEQFF
TRBJ1-1 NA TRBV10-1 NA TGCGCCAGCAGTCTTGCATCAGCAGGGTCGAAAGCTTTCTTT CASSLASAGSKAFF
TRBJ2-2 TRBD2 TRBV7-2 NA TGTGCCAGCAGCGCCGGACTAGTGGGCACCGGGGAGCTGTTTTTT CASSAGLVGTGELFF
TRBJ1-4 NA TRBV19 NA TGTGCCAGTAGTATGGGAGGTGAAAAACTGTTTTTT CASSMGGEKLFF
TRBJ1-1 TRBD1 TRBV7-2 NA TGTGCCAGCAGTATTCCAGGGGGCCGGACTGAAGCTTTCTTT CASSIPGGRTEAFF
TRBJ1-6 NA TRBV15 NA TGTGCCACCAGCTCGGGGGTTACACCCCTCCACTTT CATSSGVTPLHF
TRBJ2-5 TRBD2 TRBV19 NA TGTGCCAGTAGTAAGGGACTAGCGGCCCAAGAGACCCAGTACTTC CASSKGLAAQETQYF
TRBJ1-5 NA TRBV27 NA TGTGCCAGCAGTTTGAGGAGGGATAGCAATCAGCCCCAGCATTTT CASSLRRDSNQPQHF
TRBJ2-5 TRBD2 TRBV3-1/TRBV3-2 NA TGTGCCAGCAGCCCAGGACTAGGGGAGACCCAGTACTTC CASSPGLGETQYF
TRBJ2-1 TRBD2 TRBV5-1 NA TGCGCCAGCAGCTTGGTGCGCGGGGGGGCATATGAGCAGTTCTTC CASSLVRGGAYEQFF
TRBJ2-7 NA TRBV11-2 NA TGTGCCAGCAGCTTATGGGCCGCCGGATCCGGGGGTCGAAACTACGAGCAGTACTTC CASSLWAAGSGGRNYEQYF
TRBJ2-5 NA TRBV18 NA TGTGCCAGCTCCGGCATGGGTCGGGATACCCAGTACTTC CASSGMGRDTQYF
TRBJ2-3 NA TRBV5-6 NA TGTGCCAGCATGAGGACAGCCGCCACAGATACGCAGTATTTT CASMRTAATDTQYF
TRBJ2-1 TRBD2 TRBV2 NA TGTGCCAGCAGGTGGGCGGGGGTTTCCTACAATGAGCAGTTCTTC CASRWAGVSYNEQFF
TRBJ1-1 NA TRBV10-3 few TGTGCCATCAAACAGAGGGACACTGAAGCTTTCTTT CAIKQRDTEAFF
TRBJ2-7 NA TRBV5-4 NA TGTGCCAGCAGCTCACAGGATACCTTTCTCGAGCAGTACTTC CASSSQDTFLEQYF